These T cell receptor beta chains were read from a single sample in a study of blood T cell repertoires in COVID-19. Data came from immunoSEQ multiplex PCR; TCRdb stores just in-frame clones and leaves some out. The repertoire holds 200,000 to 250,000 clones, with about 85% as singletons. Sequenced: peripheral blood. The receptor source for this set is a man aged 40-50 years with acute or convalescent COVID-19. Each CDR3 is given with its conserved first and last residue. The D gene is left open where the match is weak. Size is stated for part of the rows, as once, few or many counts, or as a class when the clone is expanded.

>-|TRBJ2-7|TRBV11-2|-
TGTGCCAGCAGCTTAGGGAGGGGAAACTACGAGCAGTACTTC
CASSLGRGNYEQYF
>TRBD1|TRBJ1-1|TRBV5-1|few
TGCGCCAGCAGCTTGTCAGGGGGAGTGAACACTGAAGCTTTCTTT
CASSLSGGVNTEAFF
>TRBD1|TRBJ1-2|TRBV18|-
TGTGCCAGCTCACCAAGTCTAGGGACAGGGGACTATGGCTACACCTTC
CASSPSLGTGDYGYTF
>TRBD1|TRBJ2-7|TRBV2|-
TGTGCCAGCAGCGAGGAACAGGGGGCTAGCTACGAGCAGTACTTC
CASSEEQGASYEQYF
>TRBD1|TRBJ1-2|TRBV9|-
TGTGCCAGCAGCGCGGGGGACAGGGGCGGCTACACCTTC
CASSAGDRGGYTF
>-|TRBJ1-5|TRBV28|-
TGTGCCAGCGGTGGCCAACGTCAGCCCCAGCATTTT
CASGGQRQPQHF
>-|TRBJ1-5|TRBV7-2|-
TGTGCCAGCAGCTCACGACAGGGCAATCAGCCCCAGCATTTT
CASSSRQGNQPQHF
>-|TRBJ2-3|TRBV7-9|-
TGTGCCAGCAGCTTGGAGGATACGCAGTATTTT
CASSLEDTQYF
>TRBD2|TRBJ2-2|TRBV4-1|-
TGCGCCAGCAGCCACGCCGGGACTACAGACACCGGGGAGCTGTTTTTT
CASSHAGTTDTGELFF
>TRBD1|TRBJ2-3|TRBV6-6|-
TGTGCCAGCAGTTACCGGGACAGGGGTCCAGATACGCAGTATTTT
CASSYRDRGPDTQYF
>-|TRBJ2-7|TRBV9|-
TGTGCCAGCAGCGGAAGACTAGACGAGCAGTACTTC
CASSGRLDEQYF
>TRBD1|TRBJ1-2|TRBV19|once
TGTGCCAGTAGTTCCACAGGGGGCTATAGCTATGGCTACACCTTC
CASSSTGGYSYGYTF
>-|TRBJ1-1|TRBV19|-
TGTGCCAGTAGATCCGACCCTACAGGTGGCACTGAAGCTTTCTTT
CASRSDPTGGTEAFF
>TRBD2|TRBJ2-3|TRBV25-1|-
TGTGCCAGCAGTAGGCTAGCGGGCAACACAGATACGCAGTATTTT
CASSRLAGNTDTQYF
>-|TRBJ1-4|TRBV30|once
TGTGCCTGGAGTGTAACTGGAAAACTGTTTTTT
CAWSVTGKLFF
>TRBD2|TRBJ2-7|TRBV30|-
TGTGCCTGGAGTGTACTTAGCGGGGGGTACAACGAGCAGTACTTC
CAWSVLSGGYNEQYF
>TRBD2|TRBJ2-5|TRBV3-1/TRBV3-2|-
TGTGCCAGCAGCCCGGGGACTAGCGGGGGGGGAGAGACCCAGTACTTC
CASSPGTSGGGETQYF
>-|TRBJ1-1|TRBV15|-
TGTGCCACCAGCAGAGGAACACCGGGGACTGAAGCTTTCTTT
CATSRGTPGTEAFF
>-|TRBJ2-3|TRBV10-2|-
TGCGCCAGCAGGAATAGACAATCGGTCGATACGCAGTATTTT
CASRNRQSVDTQYF
>TRBD2|TRBJ2-1|TRBV24-1|-
TGTGCCACCCGCTGGCAGACTAGCGGGGGGGCCCTCAATGAGCAGTTCTTC
CATRWQTSGGALNEQFF